These 23 T cell receptor beta chains were all obtained from the same sample, sequenced in a study of T cell responses to AZD1222 COVID-19 vaccine. Clones were sequenced by immunoSEQ multiplex PCR, and TCRdb holds only the in-frame ones, with some missing. The table shows roughly 90,000 clones, with roughly 85% occurring only once. The starting material was peripheral blood, obtained on day 0 of AZD1222 vaccination. These receptors were obtained from an adult in good health.

The chain joins TRBV7-2 to TRBJ2-7; 8 bases line up with TRBD1. Germline V CDR1 and CDR2: SGHTA, FQGNSA. V was pared by 5 bases and J by 3 bases, with 6 bases of the junction left unmatched. The CDR3 spans 14 residues. CDR3 amino acids: CASSQGTGIYEQYF. CDR3 DNA: TGTGCCAGCAGCCAAGGGACAGGTATCTACGAGCAGTACTTC.

The chain employs TRBV19 and TRBJ1-5; D is perhaps TRBD1 (6 bases). The length of the CDR3 is 15 residues. Germline values: CDR1 LNHDA, CDR2 SQIVND (reference sequence). V lost 3 bases, J lost 1 base, and 10 bases lay in between. CDR3 region: CASSISDRSNQPQHF. The CDR3 region has the DNA TGTGCCAGTAGTATTTCCGACAGGAGCAATCAGCCCCAGCATTTT.

V gene TRBV7-2 combines with J gene TRBJ1-4; no clear D gene. In germline, CDR1 is SGHTA, CDR2 FQGNSA. Trimming cost V 6 bases and J 4 bases, with 15 bases left between them. The CDR3 covers 15 residues. Written as DNA, the CDR3 is TGTGCCAGCAGGCTTGGACCGGCGCATAATGAAAAACTGTTTTTT. Amino acids: CASRLGPAHNEKLFF.

The chain combines TRBV2 with TRBJ2-3; 11 bases agree with TRBD2. This CDR3 comprises 16 residues. The germline V gene has CDR1 SNHLY and CDR2 FYNNEI. Trimming removed 6 bases from V and 2 bases from J; junction bases left unmatched: 7. This chain's CDR3 is CASSARGLADTDTQYF. The CDR3 region has the DNA TGTGCCAGCAGCGCAAGGGGACTAGCGGACACAGATACGCAGTATTTT.

This rearrangement joins TRBV10-3 to TRBJ1-2; D is unresolved. This CDR3 comprises 13 residues. Deletions cut 4 bases from V and 2 bases from J, with 8 bases between. The germline CDR1 and CDR2 sequences are ENHRY and SYGVKD. CDR3 in DNA: TGTGCCATCAGTGGAACAGAGAACTATGGCTACACCTTC. Translation gives CAISGTENYGYTF.

V gene TRBV18 combines with J gene TRBJ1-1, with D perhaps matching TRBD1 (6 bases). This CDR3 contains 14 residues. CDR1 is KGHSH, CDR2 LQKENI, per germline. The V and J ends lost 2 bases and 6 bases respectively, with 13 bases between them. As DNA, the CDR3 is TGTGCCAGCTCACCAAACAGGGAGGTCGCTGAAGCTTTCTTT. Protein product: CASSPNREVAEAFF.

The genes are TRBV5-4 and TRBJ1-1; D possibly corresponds to TRBD1 (6 bases). Trimming shortened V by 2 bases and J by 1 base, and 9 bases separated the two germline ends. The CDR3 has 14 residues. The germline V gene encodes CDR1 SGHNT and CDR2 YYREEE (reference sequence). CDR3 loop: CASSLSRGNTEAFF. Here the CDR3 DNA reads TGTGCCAGCAGCTTAAGCAGGGGGAACACTGAAGCTTTCTTT.

This clone was observed once. The chain uses TRBV2 and TRBJ1-5; TRBD1 matches at 10 bases. After removal of 7 bases from V and 4 bases from J, the junction contained 1 base not matched to a gene. The CDR3 is 13 amino acids. Germline CDR1 is SNHLY and CDR2 is FYNNEI. The CDR3 nucleotides read TGTGCCAGCATGGGACAGGGGAATCAGCCCCAGCATTTT. This encodes CASMGQGNQPQHF.

This sequence joins TRBV6-5 and TRBJ1-1; 8 positions match TRBD1. CDR3 size: 14 residues. CDR1 and CDR2 (germline): MNHEY, SVGAGI. Trimming removed 2 bases from V and 1 base from J; junction bases left unmatched: 0. The CDR3 DNA is TGTGCCAGCAGTTACGACAGGGGGAACACTGAAGCTTTCTTT. Amino acids: CASSYDRGNTEAFF.

The genes are TRBV7-9 and TRBJ1-1, with D uncertain. The V and J ends lost 5 bases and 6 bases respectively, with 13 bases between them. Germline values: CDR1 SEHNR, CDR2 FQNEAQ (reference sequence). The CDR3 loop spans 13 amino acids. CDR3 sequence reads: CASSPPRRSEAFF. Here the CDR3 DNA reads TGTGCCAGCAGCCCTCCCCGCCGCTCTGAAGCTTTCTTT.

The chain uses TRBV5-6 and TRBJ2-7; no definite D call. The CDR3 totals 16 residues. Germline V lookup: CDR1 SGHDT, CDR2 YYEEEE. V lost 0 bases, J lost 2 bases, and 15 bases lay in between. CDR3 DNA sequence: TGTGCCAGCAGCTTGGAGTCCGGATGGAAGGCCTACGAGCAGTACTTC. Translated: CASSLESGWKAYEQYF.

The chain couples TRBV6-1 to TRBJ2-7; 14 bases line up with TRBD2. The CDR3 has 17 amino acids. V dropped 6 bases and J dropped 7; count of bases not matched to a gene: 14. Germline assignment: CDR1 MNHNS and CDR2 SASEGT. The CDR3 reads CASRERGTSGRGGEQYF. DNA for the CDR3: TGTGCCAGCAGGGAAAGAGGGACTAGCGGGAGAGGTGGGGAGCAGTACTTC.

The V and J genes are TRBV10-2 and TRBJ1-5; weak D call: TRBD1 (5 bases). Germline-derived CDR1 and CDR2 are WSHSY and SAAADI. Between the trimmed V and J ends, which lost 6 bases and 3 bases, there was a span of 15 bases. The CDR3 length is 15 residues. The CDR3 here is CASREQGRANQPQHF. CDR3 sequence (DNA): TGCGCCAGCAGGGAGCAGGGTAGGGCCAATCAGCCCCAGCATTTT.

The J gene is TRBJ2-2, the V gene TRBV6-6; 7 bases are shared with TRBD1. The CDR3 contains 14 residues. Germline V gene sequence: CDR1 MNHNY, CDR2 SVGAGI (reference sequence). Germline trimming cut 2 bases from V and 4 bases from J; bases unmatched to any gene: 1. CDR3: CASSYGTVTGELFF. The CDR3, as DNA: TGTGCCAGCAGTTACGGGACAGTCACCGGGGAGCTGTTTTTT.

The gene calls are TRBV7-3 and TRBJ2-2; 8 bases agree with TRBD1. Germline CDR1 and CDR2: SGHTA and FQGTGA. This CDR3 region has 16 residues. V trimming: 1 base; J trimming: 1 base; junction bases outside the gene matches: 2. For the CDR3, the DNA is TGTGCCAGCAGCTTAAGAGGGACAGGGAACACCGGGGAGCTGTTTTTT. This sequence encodes CASSLRGTGNTGELFF. Supplemented by reference TRBV7-3 and TRBJ2-2, the full variable domain reads GAGVSQTPSNKVTEKGKYVELRCDPISGHTALYWYRQSLGQGPEFLIYFQGTGAADDSGLPNDRFFAVRPEGSVSTLKIQRTERGDSAVYLCASSLRGTGNTGELFFGEGSRLTVL.

The chain recombines TRBV5-8 with TRBJ1-6; unclear D gene. Germline CDR1 reads SGHTS; CDR2 reads YDEGEE. Trimming shortened V by 4 bases and J by 19 bases, and 18 bases separated the two germline ends. The CDR3 is 12 amino acids. Here the CDR3 DNA reads TGTGCCAGCAGCCCCCTTCGGGTTTTTGGGCACTTT. Amino acids: CASSPLRVFGHF.

The chain uses TRBV5-4 and TRBJ2-5, with D unresolved. The germline V gene encodes CDR1 SGHNT and CDR2 YYREEE (reference sequence). This CDR3 has 13 residues. Trimming removed 2 bases at V and 3 bases at J, with 8 bases between. As DNA, the CDR3 is TGTGCCAGCAGCTTAAAGGGTGAAGAGACCCAGTACTTC. This gives the protein CASSLKGEETQYF.

This sequence joins TRBV11-3 and TRBJ2-3, with no clear D. With 5 bases removed from V and 4 bases from J, the gap between germline ends came to 10 bases. The CDR3 has 13 residues. Germline V CDR1 and CDR2: SGHNT, YENEEA. Here the CDR3 reads CASSLRLSDTQYF. DNA of the CDR3: TGTGCCAGCAGCCTGAGACTTTCAGATACGCAGTATTTT.

The CDR3 loop reads CASSFKGPLAKNIQYF. Written as DNA, the CDR3 is TGTGCCAGCAGTTTCAAGGGCCCTTTAGCCAAAAACATTCAGTACTTC. V usage is TRBV28 and J usage is TRBJ2-4; D gene ambiguous. CDR1 is MDHEN and CDR2 is SYDVKM in the germline V gene. Trimming left V 3 bases short and J 0 bases short, with 12 bases between. This CDR3 region has 16 residues.

The chain is built from TRBV5-5 and TRBJ2-1, with D possibly matching TRBD1 (5 bases). CDR1 SGHKS and CDR2 YYEKEE come from the germline V gene (reference sequence). Deletions cut 0 bases from V and 2 bases from J, with 6 bases between. This CDR3 is built from 14 residues. The CDR3 spells CASSLGGAYNEQFF. The DNA of the CDR3 is TGTGCCAGCAGCTTGGGGGGCGCCTACAATGAGCAGTTCTTC.

This rearrangement joins TRBV5-1 to TRBJ1-1; 8 nucleotides line up with TRBD1. The CDR3 spans 13 residues. The V gene end was trimmed by 7 bases and the J gene end by 1 base; junction bases not matched to a gene: 3. From germline, CDR1 is SGHRS and CDR2 YFSETQ. The CDR3 nucleotides read TGCGCCAGCTCCGACAGGGGGAACACTGAAGCTTTCTTT. Translated: CASSDRGNTEAFF. Combining the CDR3 with reference TRBV5-1 and TRBJ1-1 gives the whole variable domain KAGVTQTPRYLIKTRGQQVTLSCSPISGHRSVSWYQQTPGQGLQFLFEYFSETQRNKGNFPGRFSGRQFSNSRSEMNVSTLELGDSALYLCASSDRGNTEAFFGQGTRLTVV.

The rearrangement links TRBV5-1 to TRBJ1-1; 7 bases are a match to TRBD1. Germline V gene lookup returns CDR1 SGHRS and CDR2 YFSETQ. V shed 5 bases and J 2 bases; nucleotides not matched to a gene: 21. There are 19 residues in the CDR3. CDR3 coding DNA: TGCGCCAGCAGGAGTACAGGGGTCAATACCCGACCCCCTAACACTGAAGCTTTCTTT. Amino acid sequence: CASRSTGVNTRPPNTEAFF.

This sequence joins TRBV5-1 and TRBJ1-4, with a tentative D call TRBD1 (6 bases). Germline V gene lookup returns CDR1 SGHRS and CDR2 YFSETQ. The V gene lost 4 bases and the J gene lost 5 bases, with 9 bases spanning the gap. The CDR3 is 13 residues long. As DNA, the CDR3 is TGCGCCAGCAGCAATGGACAGAATGAAAAACTGTTTTTT. Amino acid sequence: CASSNGQNEKLFF.